Listed below are T cell receptor beta chains from one sample, sequenced in a study of T cells after yellow fever vaccination. From the 5' RACE reads, TCRdb called clonotypes with MiXCR, one entry per CDR3 protein. The sample yields nearly 70,000 distinct CDR3 sequences, less than 8.5% seen once. The sample consisted of CD8+ T cells sorted from PBMCs, taken roughly 47 days after the first yellow fever vaccination. The receptors originated from a man between 18 and 29 years old who received the YFV17D yellow fever vaccine. CDR3s leave out the opening cysteine and the closing phenylalanine or tryptophan.

V gene	J gene	CDR3 length	CDR3 protein
TRBV7-8	TRBJ2-1	15	ASSHGRTGTGPHEQF
TRBV5-5	TRBJ2-3	14	ASSLEGTGVTDTQY
TRBV12-3/TRBV12-4	TRBJ2-7	13	ASSPHGQWSYEQY
TRBV12-3/TRBV12-4	TRBJ2-1	12	ASRPEGRYNEQF
TRBV29-1	TRBJ1-1	9	SVAPGTEAF
TRBV7-2	TRBJ2-1	13	ASSFGGGTYNEQF
TRBV4-1	TRBJ2-1	14	ASSQVGGGSYNEQF
TRBV7-2	TRBJ1-2	15	ASSLGTYDRANYGYT
TRBV4-3	TRBJ1-1	12	ASSPDRGKPEAF
TRBV19	TRBJ2-2	13	ASSMRGQGTGELF
TRBV7-9	TRBJ2-1	11	ASSPPSYNEQF
TRBV7-2	TRBJ2-1	13	ASSHGLAGNNEQF
TRBV7-2	TRBJ2-1	13	ASSLLIRGWDEQF
TRBV19	TRBJ2-5	10	ASSIGQETQY
TRBV20-1	TRBJ2-7	14	CARASGAPHPYEQY
TRBV7-6	TRBJ2-2	15	ASSLGRHTAVTGELF
TRBV6-5	TRBJ2-3	12	ASSYSQVPDTQY
TRBV4-2	TRBJ1-1	11	ASSQEKNTEAF
TRBV12-3/TRBV12-4	TRBJ1-4	9	ASSPGTGVF
TRBV7-9	TRBJ2-7	12	ASSPSSMYYEQY
TRBV7-8	TRBJ2-1	16	ASSSPKGLATSYNEQF
TRBV5-6	TRBJ2-3	14	ASSAGSSVVLDTQY
TRBV6-5	TRBJ1-6	12	ASSYQGMKSPLH
TRBV20-1	TRBJ2-1	15	SARDYELAGAPSEQF
TRBV30	TRBJ1-1	9	AWFAALVAF
TRBV12-3/TRBV12-4	TRBJ2-5	8	ASPRETQY
TRBV7-9	TRBJ2-1	15	ASSLALHGGPNNEQF